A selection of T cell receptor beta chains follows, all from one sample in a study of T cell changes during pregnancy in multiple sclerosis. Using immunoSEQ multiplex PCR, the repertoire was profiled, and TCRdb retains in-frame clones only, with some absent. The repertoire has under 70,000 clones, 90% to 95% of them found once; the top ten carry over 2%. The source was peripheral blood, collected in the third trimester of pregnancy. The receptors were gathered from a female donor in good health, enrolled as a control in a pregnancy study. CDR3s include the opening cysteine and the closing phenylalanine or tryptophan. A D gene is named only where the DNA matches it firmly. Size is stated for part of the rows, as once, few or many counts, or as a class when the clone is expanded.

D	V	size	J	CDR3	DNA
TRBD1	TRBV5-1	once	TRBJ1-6	CASSLEGGNYNSPLHF	TGCGCCAGCAGCTTGGAAGGGGGCAACTATAATTCACCCCTCCACTTT
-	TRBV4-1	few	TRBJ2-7	CASSQNYQGGQYF	TGCGCCAGCAGCCAGAACTACCAGGGAGGGCAGTACTTC
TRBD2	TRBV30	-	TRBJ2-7	CAWSGGGTIQYEQYF	TGTGCCTGGTCCGGGGGGGGGACTATTCAGTACGAGCAGTACTTC
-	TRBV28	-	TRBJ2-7	CASSFIGDGYEQYF	TGTGCCAGCAGTTTTATTGGAGACGGCTACGAGCAGTACTTC
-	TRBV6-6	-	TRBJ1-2	CASSWARNYGYTF	TGTGCCAGCAGTTGGGCAAGGAACTATGGCTACACCTTC
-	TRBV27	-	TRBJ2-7	CASSSGGFRAGQTYEQYF	TGTGCCAGCAGCTCAGGTGGGTTTCGAGCGGGACAAACCTACGAGCAGTACTTC
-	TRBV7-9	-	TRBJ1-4	CASEQGGNEKLFF	TGTGCCAGTGAGCAGGGCGGTAATGAAAAACTGTTTTTT
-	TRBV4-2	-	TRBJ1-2	CASSQDLQGSGYTF	TGTGCCAGCAGCCAAGATCTGCAGGGGAGTGGCTACACCTTC
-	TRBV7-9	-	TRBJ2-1	CASSLQGTAYNEQFF	TGTGCCAGCAGCTTACAGGGGACGGCATACAATGAGCAGTTCTTC
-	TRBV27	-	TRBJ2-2	CASSFEAVGELFF	TGTGCCAGCAGTTTTGAGGCCGTCGGGGAGCTGTTTTTT
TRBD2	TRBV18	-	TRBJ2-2	CASSPLRPGGGANTGELFF	TGTGCCAGCTCACCACTCCGACCGGGAGGAGGTGCGAACACCGGGGAGCTGTTTTTT
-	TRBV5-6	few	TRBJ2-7	CASSLVQRHEQYF	TGTGCCAGCAGCCTCGTGCAGCGCCACGAGCAGTACTTC
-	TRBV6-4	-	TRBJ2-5	CASSDSIGTGTQYF	TGTGCCAGCAGTGACTCGATAGGGACTGGGACCCAGTACTTC
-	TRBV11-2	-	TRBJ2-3	CASSAGIRGDTQYF	TGTGCCAGCAGCGCGGGGATACGGGGAGATACGCAGTATTTT
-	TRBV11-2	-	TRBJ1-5	CASSLEGGLNQPQHF	TGTGCCAGCAGCTTAGAAGGGGGTCTAAATCAGCCCCAGCATTTT
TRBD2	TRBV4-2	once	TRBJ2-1	CASSQLSGSGNEQFF	TGTGCCAGCAGCCAACTTAGCGGGAGCGGGAATGAGCAGTTCTTC
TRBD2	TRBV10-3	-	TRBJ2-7	CAISGTTEASGASSPYEQYF	TGTGCCATCAGTGGAACGACTGAGGCTAGCGGGGCCTCATCCCCGTACGAGCAGTACTTC
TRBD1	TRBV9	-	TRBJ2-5	CASSVNDRVGETQYF	TGTGCCAGCAGCGTTAACGACAGGGTGGGGGAGACCCAGTACTTC
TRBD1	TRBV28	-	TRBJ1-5	CASSLFGQGNQPQHF	TGTGCCAGCAGTTTATTCGGACAGGGCAATCAGCCCCAGCATTTT
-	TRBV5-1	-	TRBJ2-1	CASSSTRGFDEQFF	TGCGCCAGCAGCTCGACAAGGGGGTTTGATGAGCAGTTCTTC
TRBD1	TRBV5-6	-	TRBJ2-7	CASSVTGGDEQYF	TGTGCCAGCAGCGTCACAGGGGGCGACGAGCAGTACTTC
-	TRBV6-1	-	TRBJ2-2	CASGVSGSNTGELFF	TGTGCCAGCGGTGTTTCAGGGTCGAACACCGGGGAGCTGTTTTTT
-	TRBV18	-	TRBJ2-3	CASSPRRDGVDTQYF	TGTGCCAGCTCACCAAGGCGGGACGGGGTAGATACGCAGTATTTT
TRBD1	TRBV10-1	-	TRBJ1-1	CASSLGQANTEAFF	TGCGCCAGCAGTCTCGGACAGGCTAACACTGAAGCTTTCTTT
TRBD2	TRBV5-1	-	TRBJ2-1	CASSTYASGKYNEQFF	TGCGCCAGCAGCACTTATGCTAGCGGGAAATACAATGAGCAGTTCTTC
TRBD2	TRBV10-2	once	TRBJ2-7	CASSLAGAYEQYF	TGCGCCAGCAGCCTAGCGGGGGCCTACGAGCAGTACTTC
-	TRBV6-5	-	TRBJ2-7	CASSLTRPLREQYF	TGTGCCAGCAGCTTGACAAGGCCCCTTCGCGAGCAGTACTTC
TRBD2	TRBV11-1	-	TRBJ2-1	CASSLDGLAVWSYNEQFF	TGTGCCAGCAGCTTAGATGGACTAGCGGTTTGGTCCTACAATGAGCAGTTCTTC
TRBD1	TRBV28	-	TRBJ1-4	CASTDRVEKLFF	TGTGCCAGCACAGACAGGGTTGAAAAACTGTTTTTT
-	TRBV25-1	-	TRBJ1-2	CASSEPQGYGYTF	TGTGCCAGCAGTGAACCGCAGGGCTATGGCTACACCTTC
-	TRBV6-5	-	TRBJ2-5	CASSYRRGPQGTQYF	TGTGCCAGCAGTTACCGGCGAGGGCCCCAAGGGACCCAGTACTTC
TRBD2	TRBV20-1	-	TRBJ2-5	CSAVAGETQYF	TGCAGTGCCGTAGCGGGGGAGACCCAGTACTTC
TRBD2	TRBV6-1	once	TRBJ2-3	CASSETSGGADTQYF	TGTGCCAGCAGTGAGACTAGCGGGGGGGCAGATACGCAGTATTTT
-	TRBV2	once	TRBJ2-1	CASSDGLLDEQFF	TGTGCCAGCAGCGACGGACTGTTGGATGAGCAGTTCTTC
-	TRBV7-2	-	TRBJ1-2	CASSLNGAAGLSGYTF	TGTGCCAGCAGCTTAAATGGTGCGGCGGGGCTAAGTGGCTACACCTTC
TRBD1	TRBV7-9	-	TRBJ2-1	CASSLADRGKPTQQFF	TGTGCCAGCAGCTTAGCGGACAGGGGAAAACCCACGCAGCAGTTCTTC
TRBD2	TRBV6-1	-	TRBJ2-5	CASSGAGGPRETQYF	TGTGCCAGCAGTGGTGCGGGGGGGCCCCGAGAGACCCAGTACTTC
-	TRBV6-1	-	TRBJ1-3	CASSVSGKSSGNTIYF	TGTGCCAGCAGTGTCTCAGGGAAATCATCTGGAAACACCATATATTTT
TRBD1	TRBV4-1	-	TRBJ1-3	CASSQTGGAAGNTIYF	TGCGCCAGCAGCCAAACAGGGGGGGCGGCTGGAAACACCATATATTTT
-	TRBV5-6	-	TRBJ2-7	CASSLRYEQYF	TGTGCCAGCAGCTTGCGCTACGAGCAGTACTTC
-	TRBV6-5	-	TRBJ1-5	CASSYGQSQPQHF	TGTGCCAGCAGTTACGGACAGAGTCAGCCCCAGCATTTT
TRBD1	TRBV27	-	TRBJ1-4	CASSMMTGPGEKLFF	TGTGCCAGCAGCATGATGACAGGGCCGGGTGAAAAACTGTTTTTT
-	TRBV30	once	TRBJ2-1	CAWSVIGAGEQFF	TGTGCCTGGAGTGTAATAGGGGCCGGTGAGCAGTTCTTC
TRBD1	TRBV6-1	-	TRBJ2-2	CAGGTGTGEVGELFF	TGTGCCGGCGGGACCGGGACAGGGGAAGTTGGGGAGCTGTTTTTT
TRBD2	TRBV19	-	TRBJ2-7	CASSIGLAAEQYF	TGTGCCAGTAGTATTGGGCTAGCGGCCGAGCAGTACTTC
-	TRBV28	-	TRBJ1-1	CASSLTPGDGTEAFF	TGTGCCAGCAGTTTAACCCCAGGGGATGGCACTGAAGCTTTCTTT
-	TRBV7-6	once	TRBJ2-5	CASSPEQETQYF	TGTGCCAGCAGTCCAGAACAAGAGACCCAGTACTTC
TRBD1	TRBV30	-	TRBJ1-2	CAWGQGHGYTF	TGTGCCTGGGGACAGGGGCATGGCTACACCTTC
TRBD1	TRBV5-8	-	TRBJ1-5	CASSHRGPQHF	TGTGCCAGCAGCCACAGGGGGCCCCAGCATTTT
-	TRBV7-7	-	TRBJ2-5	CASSLAVAEETQYF	TGTGCTAGCAGCTTAGCGGTAGCGGAAGAGACCCAGTACTTC
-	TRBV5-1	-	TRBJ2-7	CASSLKGGAYEQYF	TGCGCCAGCAGCTTGAAGGGGGGGGCCTACGAGCAGTACTTC
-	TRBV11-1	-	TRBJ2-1	CASSPHGIYNEQFF	TGTGCCAGCAGCCCCCACGGGATCTACAATGAGCAGTTCTTC
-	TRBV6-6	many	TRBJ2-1	CASSYSTDYNEQFF	TGTGCCAGCAGTTACTCAACAGATTACAATGAGCAGTTCTTC
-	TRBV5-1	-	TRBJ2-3	CASSSSASHTDTQYF	TGCGCCAGCAGCTCTAGCGCGTCCCACACAGATACGCAGTATTTT
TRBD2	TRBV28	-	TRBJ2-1	CASNHLGLAGTLLFNEQFF	TGTGCCAGCAACCATCTGGGTCTAGCGGGAACGCTCTTATTCAATGAGCAGTTCTTC